The 11 T cell receptor beta chains below all came from one sample that was sequenced in a study of blood T cells in healthy people across ages. A second about 6 to 12 cycle PCR used barcoded and J-beta primers. MiXCR, applied by TCRdb to the 5' RACE reads, yields one record per CDR3 protein. Of just under 900,000 distinct CDR3 sequences in the sample, 29% are singletons; the top ten hold approximately 15%. Sequencing used blood. These TCRs come from a woman of 80 years or more in good health.

The chain has TRBV29-1 and TRBJ2-3; 10 positions match TRBD2. This CDR3 has 15 residues. After removal of 1 base from V and 4 bases from J, the junction contained 5 bases not matched to a gene. Germline loops: CDR1 SQVTM, CDR2 ANQGSEA. The CDR3 region is CSVEGGTSDPDTQYF. The DNA of the CDR3 is TGCAGCGTTGAAGGTGGGACTAGCGACCCAGATACGCAGTATTTT.

This clonotype was recorded many times. The chain couples TRBV7-2 to TRBJ2-5; 15 bases map to TRBD2. Germline V gene data show CDR1 as SGHTA and CDR2 as FQGNSA. CDR3 size: 18 residues. Unmatched junction bases numbered 11, after V lost 5 bases and J lost 4 bases. The CDR3 region is CASSKGLAGGSSGETQYF. DNA of the CDR3: TGTGCCAGCAGCAAAGGACTAGCGGGGGGGAGTAGTGGAGAGACCCAGTACTTC.

The table lists this clonotype with many counts. V usage is TRBV6-2 or TRBV6-3 and J usage is TRBJ2-4; 9 bases fit TRBD2. CDR1 MNHEY and CDR2 SVGEGT come from the germline V gene. J gave up 0 bases and V 7 bases, and 7 bases lay outside the gene matches. CDR3 length: 16 amino acids. The CDR3: CASTPSGATAKNIQYF. DNA for the CDR3: TGTGCCAGCACGCCTAGCGGGGCGACAGCCAAAAACATTCAGTACTTC.

This clonotype showed up many times. The chain has TRBV2 and TRBJ2-4; possible D gene TRBD1, 6 bases. The CDR3 loop spans 15 amino acids. V lost 2 bases, J lost 6 bases, and 14 bases lay in between. The germline V gene encodes CDR1 SNHLY and CDR2 FYNNEI. The CDR3: CASSENRARGNIQYF. DNA for the CDR3: TGTGCCAGCAGTGAAAACAGGGCAAGGGGAAACATTCAGTACTTC.

This clonotype occurred many times. The chain carries TRBV27 and TRBJ2-7; D possibly corresponds to TRBD1 (6 bases). Germline CDR1 MNHEY, CDR2 SMNVEV (reference sequence). V was trimmed by 4 bases and J by 9 bases, leaving 16 bases between them. This CDR3 has 13 amino acids. The CDR3 is CASSSPGHTAQYF. The CDR3 coding sequence is TGTGCCAGCAGTTCGCCGGGACATACAGCGCAGTACTTC.

In this sample, this clonotype turned up many times. As DNA, the CDR3 is TGTGCCAGCACCATCGGGCGTTCCAGTAGTGAGCAGTTCTTC. This encodes CASTIGRSSSEQFF. The genes are TRBV7-2 and TRBJ2-1; D remains unclear. The CDR3 length is 14 residues. V lost 7 bases, J lost 9 bases, and 19 bases lay in between. Germline V gene lookup returns CDR1 SGHTA and CDR2 FQGNSA.

This clonotype has just a few counts. This chain joins TRBV4-3 and TRBJ2-3; 12 nucleotides agree with TRBD2. This CDR3 has 17 amino acids. The V and J ends lost 4 bases and 5 bases, in that order; junction bases with no gene match: 10. The germline V gene encodes CDR1 LGHNA and CDR2 YSLEER. CDR3 protein: CASSRSLAGGRLDTQYF. The CDR3 DNA reads as TGCGCCAGCAGCCGATCCCTAGCGGGGGGGCGTCTAGATACGCAGTATTTT.

This chain links TRBV24-1 with TRBJ2-2; D is ambiguous. V lost 6 bases to trimming and J lost 4 bases, with 8 bases between them. The length of the CDR3 is 13 residues. Germline CDR1 is KGHDR and CDR2 is SFDVKD. The chain's CDR3 is CATSIELTGELFF. Here the CDR3 DNA reads TGTGCCACCAGTATCGAGCTCACCGGGGAGCTGTTTTTT.

The chain has TRBV6-5 and TRBJ1-2; TRBD1 might be the D (6 bases). V was shortened by 7 bases and J by 4 bases, with 13 bases between the two germline ends. CDR1 MNHEY and CDR2 SVGAGI come from the germline V gene. The CDR3 is 13 amino acids. The CDR3 DNA sequence: TGTGCCAGCACTACTCCGACAGGCTATGGCTACACCTTC. It specifies CASTTPTGYGYTF.

This clonotype was seen many times. This chain joins TRBV20-1 and TRBJ1-2; the match to TRBD1 covers 10 bases. CDR1 is DFQATT and CDR2 is SNEGSKA in the germline V gene (reference sequence). This CDR3 comprises 16 residues. J was trimmed by 8 bases and V by 0 bases; bases with no gene match: 12. The CDR3 spells CSARETGTGVGRGYTF. The CDR3 DNA reads TGCAGTGCTAGAGAAACCGGGACAGGGGTCGGAAGAGGCTACACCTTC.

The chain links TRBV7-2 to TRBJ2-1; D is undetermined. The J call may be wrong; the DNA end is better matched by TRBJ2-7. CDR3 length: 13 amino acids. Looked up from germline, CDR1 is SGHTA and CDR2 is FQGNSA. The CDR3 region is CASSYTSYNEQYF. In nucleotides, the CDR3 is TGTGCCAGCAGCTACACCTCCTACAATGAGCAGTACTTC.